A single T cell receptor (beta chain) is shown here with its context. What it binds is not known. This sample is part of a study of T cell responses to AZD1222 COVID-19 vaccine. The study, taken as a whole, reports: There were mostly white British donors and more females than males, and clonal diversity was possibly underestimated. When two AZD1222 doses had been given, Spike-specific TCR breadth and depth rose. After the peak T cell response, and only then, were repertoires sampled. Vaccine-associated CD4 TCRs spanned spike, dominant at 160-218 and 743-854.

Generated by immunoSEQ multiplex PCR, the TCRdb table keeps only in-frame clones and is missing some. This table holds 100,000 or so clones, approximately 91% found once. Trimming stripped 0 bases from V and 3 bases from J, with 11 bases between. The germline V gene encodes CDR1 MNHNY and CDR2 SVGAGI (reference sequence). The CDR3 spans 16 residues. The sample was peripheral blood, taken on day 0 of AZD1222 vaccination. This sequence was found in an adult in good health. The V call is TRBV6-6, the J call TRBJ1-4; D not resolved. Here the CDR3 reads CASSYSIVQSNEKLFF. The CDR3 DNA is TGTGCCAGCAGTTACTCGATCGTCCAGTCTAATGAAAAACTGTTTTTT.